This TCR beta chain comes out of a study of beta chain features in type 1 diabetes. Reverse transcription of all isolated RNA meant that expressed TCRB transcripts were sequenced. Assay used: immunoSEQ multiplex PCR; TCRdb lists only in-frame clones, some missing. The data show 220,000 or so clones, with approximately 70% seen just once and about 0.05% held by the top ten. The germline V gene has CDR1 LGHNA and CDR2 YNFKEQ. Trimming took 0 bases from V and 7 from J, leaving 16 bases between them. This CDR3 spans 16 amino acids. The material sequenced was naive CD4+ T cells from blood. The receptor was isolated from a man under 40 in good health. J is TRBJ2-1 and V is TRBV4-2; tentatively, D is TRBD2 (5 bases). CDR3: CASSQDGEPFRNEQFF. The CDR3 DNA sequence: TGTGCCAGCAGCCAAGATGGGGAGCCTTTTAGGAATGAGCAGTTCTTC.